The 10 T cell receptor beta chains listed next were all sequenced from one sample in a study of T cell responses to AZD1222 COVID-19 vaccine. Clones were read by immunoSEQ multiplex PCR, and TCRdb kept only the in-frame ones, dropping some. Of 90,000 to 150,000 clones detected, 80% to 95% appear once; the ten largest clones hold 4.2%. The starting material was peripheral blood, obtained 28 days after the second dose of the MenACWY control vaccine. The origin of the receptors is an adult who received the MenACWY meningococcal vaccine as a control.

This chain connects TRBV6-5 to TRBJ2-2; the match to TRBD1 covers 9 bases. The CDR3 spans 15 residues. V trimming: 7 bases; J trimming: 8 bases; junction bases outside the gene matches: 11. CDR1 is MNHEY and CDR2 is SVGAGI in the germline V gene. The CDR3 sequence is CASKRDRVENGELFF. The CDR3 nucleotides read TGTGCCAGCAAAAGGGACAGGGTAGAAAATGGGGAGCTGTTTTTT.

The chain joins TRBV4-2 to TRBJ1-2, with no clear D. Germline V CDR1 and CDR2: LGHNA, YNFKEQ. There are 14 residues in the CDR3. V shed 0 bases and J shed 1 base, with 6 bases lying between them. CDR3: CASSQDNSNYGYTF. The CDR3 bases are TGTGCCAGCAGCCAAGATAACAGTAACTATGGCTACACCTTC.

The genes are TRBV7-9 and TRBJ1-5, with D possibly being TRBD1 (5 bases). CDR3 length equals 16 residues. Germline V lookup: CDR1 SEHNR, CDR2 FQNEAQ (reference sequence). Trimming took off 4 bases at V and 0 bases at J, with 13 bases between the two ends. The chain's CDR3 is CASSSDAGISNQPQHF. CDR3 sequence (DNA): TGTGCCAGCAGCTCCGATGCAGGGATTAGCAATCAGCCCCAGCATTTT.

J is TRBJ1-5 and V is TRBV18; a weak D match, TRBD1 (5 bases). Germline lookup yields CDR1 KGHSH and CDR2 LQKENI. The CDR3 loop spans 15 amino acids. V was shortened by 1 base and J by 3 bases, with 10 bases between the two germline ends. CDR3 in DNA: TGTGCCAGCTCACCACAACAGGCCAACAATCAGCCCCAGCATTTT. It specifies CASSPQQANNQPQHF.

The chain carries TRBV19 and TRBJ2-7, with D perhaps matching TRBD1 (5 bases). The CDR3 runs 14 residues. The V end lost 4 bases, the J end lost 0 bases, and 10 bases lay between the germline ends. CDR1 LNHDA and CDR2 SQIVND come from the germline V gene (reference sequence). The CDR3 DNA sequence: TGTGCCAGTAGTAGAACAGGTGGCTCCTACGAGCAGTACTTC. Translated: CASSRTGGSYEQYF.

This clone was counted only a few times. This chain connects TRBV19 to TRBJ2-7; no clear D. V dropped 4 bases and J dropped 3 bases, with 19 bases sitting between them. Germline CDR1 reads LNHDA; CDR2 reads SQIVND (reference sequence). The CDR3 loop spans 16 amino acids. In DNA form, the CDR3 reads TGTGCCAGTAGTAAAGTCCGGGCCACGCGTTACTACGAGCAGTACTTC. It yields the protein CASSKVRATRYYEQYF.

This chain uses TRBV3-1 (or the pseudogene TRBV3-2) with TRBJ2-1; a weak D match, TRBD2 (6 bases). V was clipped by 4 bases and J by 5 bases, with 21 bases between them. The V gene's germline CDR1 is LGHDT and CDR2 YNNKEL (reference sequence). The CDR3 length is 17 residues. As DNA, the CDR3 is TGTGCCAGCAGCCGGATCGGGGTAGCGGCACGAAACAATGAGCAGTTCTTC. Protein: CASSRIGVAARNNEQFF.

CDR3 region: CASSLDYGGGEETQYF. The DNA for the CDR3 is TGTGCCAGCAGTTTAGATTACGGCGGGGGAGAGGAGACCCAGTACTTC. The V call is TRBV28, the J call TRBJ2-5; 7 nucleotides agree with TRBD2. V was pared by 2 bases and J by 5 bases, with 11 bases of the junction left unmatched. CDR1 is MDHEN, CDR2 SYDVKM, per germline. This CDR3 is 16 amino acids long.

The genes are TRBV18 and TRBJ2-4, with a weak D call TRBD1 (5 bases). This CDR3 spans 14 amino acids. The V gene's germline CDR1 is KGHSH and CDR2 LQKENI. V gave up 4 bases and J gave up 6 bases, with 13 bases separating them. The CDR3 region has the DNA TGTGCCAGCTCACAGGACATATCGGGAAACATTCAGTACTTC. Protein product: CASSQDISGNIQYF.

The chain links TRBV24-1 to TRBJ2-2; 7 nucleotides match TRBD1. The CDR3 contains 18 residues. With V trimmed by 0 bases and J by 3 bases, 9 bases remained unmatched. Per the germline V gene, CDR1 is KGHDR and CDR2 is SFDVKD. In DNA, the CDR3 is TGTGCCACCAGTGATTTGCCTCTACAGGGGCAATACACCGGGGAGCTGTTTTTT. Residues: CATSDLPLQGQYTGELFF.